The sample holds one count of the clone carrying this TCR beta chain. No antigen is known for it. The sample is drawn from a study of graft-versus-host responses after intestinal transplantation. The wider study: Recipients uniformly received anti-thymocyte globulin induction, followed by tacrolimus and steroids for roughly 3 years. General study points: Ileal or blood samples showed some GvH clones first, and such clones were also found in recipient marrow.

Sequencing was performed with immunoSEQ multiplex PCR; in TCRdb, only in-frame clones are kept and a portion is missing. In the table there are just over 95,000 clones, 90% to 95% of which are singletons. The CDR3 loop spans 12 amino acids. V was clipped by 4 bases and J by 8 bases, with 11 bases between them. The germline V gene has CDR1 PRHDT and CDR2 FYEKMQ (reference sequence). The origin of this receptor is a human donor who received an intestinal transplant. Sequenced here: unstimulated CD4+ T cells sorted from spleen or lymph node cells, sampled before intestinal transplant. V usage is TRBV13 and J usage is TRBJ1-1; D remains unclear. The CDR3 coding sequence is TGTGCCAGCAGCTCCCGGGGTAGGGAAGCTTTCTTT. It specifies CASSSRGREAFF.